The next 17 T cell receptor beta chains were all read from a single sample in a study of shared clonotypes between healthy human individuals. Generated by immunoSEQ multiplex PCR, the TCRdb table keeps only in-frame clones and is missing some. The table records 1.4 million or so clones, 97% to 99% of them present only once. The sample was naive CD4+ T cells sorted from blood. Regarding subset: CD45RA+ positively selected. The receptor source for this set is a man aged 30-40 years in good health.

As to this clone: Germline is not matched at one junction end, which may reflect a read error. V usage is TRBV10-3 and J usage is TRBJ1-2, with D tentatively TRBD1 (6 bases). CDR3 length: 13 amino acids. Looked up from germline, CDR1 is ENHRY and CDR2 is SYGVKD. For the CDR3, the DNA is TGTGCCATCCAAGATGAAAGGGGGGATGTAATCGCCTTC. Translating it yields CAIQDERGDVIAF.

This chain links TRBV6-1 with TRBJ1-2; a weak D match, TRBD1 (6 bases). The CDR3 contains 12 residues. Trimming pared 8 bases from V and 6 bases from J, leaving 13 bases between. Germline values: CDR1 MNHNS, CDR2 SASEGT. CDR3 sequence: CASAGVDHGYTF. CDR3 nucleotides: TGTGCCAGCGCAGGGGTTGATCATGGCTACACCTTC.

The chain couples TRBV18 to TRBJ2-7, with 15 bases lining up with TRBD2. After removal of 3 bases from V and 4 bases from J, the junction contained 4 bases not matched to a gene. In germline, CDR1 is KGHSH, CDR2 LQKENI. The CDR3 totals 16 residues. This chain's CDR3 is CASSPRGLAGGYEQYF. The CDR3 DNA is TGTGCCAGCTCACCCAGGGGACTAGCGGGAGGTTACGAGCAGTACTTC.

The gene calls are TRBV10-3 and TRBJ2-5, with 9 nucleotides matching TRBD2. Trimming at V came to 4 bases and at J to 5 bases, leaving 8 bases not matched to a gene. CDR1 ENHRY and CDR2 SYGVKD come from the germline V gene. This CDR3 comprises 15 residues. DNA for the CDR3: TGTGCCATCAGTGCCCGCTGGCGGGAGGGGGAGACCCAGTACTTC. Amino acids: CAISARWREGETQYF.

The DNA of the CDR3 is TGTGCCAGTAGTCCCCATGAGGGCAGGGGTAATCAGCCCCAGCATTTT. It specifies CASSPHEGRGNQPQHF. The rearrangement uses TRBV19 and TRBJ1-5, with D tentatively TRBD1 (6 bases). Germline V gene sequence: CDR1 LNHDA, CDR2 SQIVND (reference sequence). V gave up 5 bases and J gave up 4 bases, with 18 bases separating them. The CDR3 contains 16 residues.

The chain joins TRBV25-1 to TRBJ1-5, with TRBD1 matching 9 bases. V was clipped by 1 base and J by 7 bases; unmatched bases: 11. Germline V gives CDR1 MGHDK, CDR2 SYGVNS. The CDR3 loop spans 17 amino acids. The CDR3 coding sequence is TGTGCCAGCAGTGAATTTAAAGGGACAGGGACGCGACAGCCCCAGCATTTT. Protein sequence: CASSEFKGTGTRQPQHF. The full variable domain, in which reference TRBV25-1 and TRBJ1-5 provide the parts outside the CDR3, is EADIYQTPRYLVIGTGKKITLECSQTMGHDKMYWYQQDPGMELHLIHYSYGVNSTEKGDLSSESTVSRIRTEHFPLTLESARPSHTSQYLCASSEFKGTGTRQPQHFGDGTRLSIL.

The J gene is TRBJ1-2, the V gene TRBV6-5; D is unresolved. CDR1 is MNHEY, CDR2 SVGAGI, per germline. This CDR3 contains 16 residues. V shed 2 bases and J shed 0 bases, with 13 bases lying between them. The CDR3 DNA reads TGTGCCAGCAGTTACACGGTCAATGAACCTAACTATGGCTACACCTTC. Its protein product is CASSYTVNEPNYGYTF.

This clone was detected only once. CDR3 residues: CASSETTGVNQPQHF. Here the CDR3 DNA reads TGTGCCAGCAGTGAAACGACAGGGGTCAATCAGCCCCAGCATTTT. This chain links TRBV2 with TRBJ1-5; TRBD1 matches at 8 bases. Germline V gene sequence: CDR1 SNHLY, CDR2 FYNNEI. V was pared by 2 bases and J by 3 bases, with 3 bases of the junction left unmatched. CDR3 size: 15 residues.

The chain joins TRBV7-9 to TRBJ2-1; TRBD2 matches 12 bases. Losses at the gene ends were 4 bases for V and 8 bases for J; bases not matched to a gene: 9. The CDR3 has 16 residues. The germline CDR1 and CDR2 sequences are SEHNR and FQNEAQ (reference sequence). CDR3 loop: CASSSRTTSGSYEQFF. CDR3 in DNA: TGTGCCAGCAGCTCCCGCACGACTAGCGGGAGCTATGAGCAGTTCTTC.

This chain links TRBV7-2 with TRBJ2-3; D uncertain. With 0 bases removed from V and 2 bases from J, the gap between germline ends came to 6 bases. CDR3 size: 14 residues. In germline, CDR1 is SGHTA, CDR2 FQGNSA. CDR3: CASSLAVFTDTQYF. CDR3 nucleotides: TGTGCCAGCAGCTTAGCGGTGTTCACAGATACGCAGTATTTT.

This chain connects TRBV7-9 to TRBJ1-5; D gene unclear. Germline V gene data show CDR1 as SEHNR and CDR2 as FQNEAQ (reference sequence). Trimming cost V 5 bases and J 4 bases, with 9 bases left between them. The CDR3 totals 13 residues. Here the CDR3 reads CASSPLRNQPQHF. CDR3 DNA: TGTGCCAGCAGCCCCCTCCGGAATCAGCCCCAGCATTTT.

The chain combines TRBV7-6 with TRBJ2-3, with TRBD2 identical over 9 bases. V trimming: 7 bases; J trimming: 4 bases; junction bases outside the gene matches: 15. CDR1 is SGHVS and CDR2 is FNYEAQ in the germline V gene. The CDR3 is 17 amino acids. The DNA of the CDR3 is TGTGCCAGCAAAACTTTAGGCGGGAGGGTAGGCCCAGATACGCAGTATTTT. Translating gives CASKTLGGRVGPDTQYF.

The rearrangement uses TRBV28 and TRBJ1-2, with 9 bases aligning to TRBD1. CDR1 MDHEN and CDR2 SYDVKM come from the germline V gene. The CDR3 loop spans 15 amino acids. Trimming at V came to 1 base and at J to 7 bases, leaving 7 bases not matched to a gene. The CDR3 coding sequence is TGTGCCAGCAGTTTATTAGCGACAGGGGGTGGTGGCTACACCTTC. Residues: CASSLLATGGGGYTF.

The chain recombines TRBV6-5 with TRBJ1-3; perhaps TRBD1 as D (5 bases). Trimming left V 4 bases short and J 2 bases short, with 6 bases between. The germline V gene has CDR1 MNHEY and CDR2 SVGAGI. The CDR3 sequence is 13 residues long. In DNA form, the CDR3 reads TGTGCCAGCAGTTGGGGGGCTGGAAACACCATATATTTT. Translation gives CASSWGAGNTIYF.

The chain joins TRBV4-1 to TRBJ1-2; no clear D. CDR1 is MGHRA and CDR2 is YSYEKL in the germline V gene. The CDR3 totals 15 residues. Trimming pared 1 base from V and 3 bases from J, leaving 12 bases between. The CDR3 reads CASSQVTGLDYGYTF. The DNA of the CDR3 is TGCGCCAGCAGCCAAGTCACTGGGCTGGACTATGGCTACACCTTC.

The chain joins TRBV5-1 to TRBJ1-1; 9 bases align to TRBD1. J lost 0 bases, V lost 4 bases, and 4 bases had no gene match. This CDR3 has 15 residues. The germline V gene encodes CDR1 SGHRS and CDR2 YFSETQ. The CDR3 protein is CASSGGTGMNTEAFF. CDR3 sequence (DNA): TGCGCCAGCAGCGGCGGGACAGGGATGAACACTGAAGCTTTCTTT. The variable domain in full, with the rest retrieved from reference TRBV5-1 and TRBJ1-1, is KAGVTQTPRYLIKTRGQQVTLSCSPISGHRSVSWYQQTPGQGLQFLFEYFSETQRNKGNFPGRFSGRQFSNSRSEMNVSTLELGDSALYLCASSGGTGMNTEAFFGQGTRLTVV.

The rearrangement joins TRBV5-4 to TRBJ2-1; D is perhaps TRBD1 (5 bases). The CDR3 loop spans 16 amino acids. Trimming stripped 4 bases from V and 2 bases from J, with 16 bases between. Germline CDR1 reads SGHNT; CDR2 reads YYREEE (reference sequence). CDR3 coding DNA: TGTGCCAGCAGCCCCTTGATAGGGGAAGCCTACAATGAGCAGTTCTTC. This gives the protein CASSPLIGEAYNEQFF. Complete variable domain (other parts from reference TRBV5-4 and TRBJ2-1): ETGVTQSPTHLIKTRGQQVTLRCSSQSGHNTVSWYQQALGQGPQFIFQYYREEENGRGNFPPRFSGLQFPNYSSELNVNALELDDSALYLCASSPLIGEAYNEQFFGPGTRLTVL.